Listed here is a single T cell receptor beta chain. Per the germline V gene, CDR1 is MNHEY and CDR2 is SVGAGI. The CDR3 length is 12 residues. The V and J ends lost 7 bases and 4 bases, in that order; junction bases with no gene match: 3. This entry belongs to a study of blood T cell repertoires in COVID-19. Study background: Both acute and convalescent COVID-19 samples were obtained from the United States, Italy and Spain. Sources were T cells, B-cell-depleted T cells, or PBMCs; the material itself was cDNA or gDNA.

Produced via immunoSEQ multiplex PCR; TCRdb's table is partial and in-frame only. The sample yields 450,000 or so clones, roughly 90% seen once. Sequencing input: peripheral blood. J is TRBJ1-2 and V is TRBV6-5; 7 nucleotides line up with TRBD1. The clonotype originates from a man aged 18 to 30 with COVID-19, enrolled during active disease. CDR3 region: CASKDRAYGYTF. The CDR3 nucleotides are TGTGCCAGCAAAGACAGGGCCTATGGCTACACCTTC.